The 10 T cell receptor beta chains given below trace back to one sample, sequenced in a study of response to subunit inactivated influenza vaccine. TCRdb reanalysed the RT-PCR reads using MiXCR and keeps one entry per CDR3 protein. The sample includes roughly 460,000 distinct CDR3 sequences, roughly 11% seen only once; the top ten take roughly 12%. The material was PBMCs from blood, obtained roughly 6 weeks after vaccination. All receptors come from a man aged 50 to 59 who received an inactivated influenza vaccine.

The chain links TRBV7-2 to TRBJ2-3, with a weak D call TRBD1 (6 bases). Trimming stripped 7 bases from V and 0 bases from J, with 8 bases between. This CDR3 is 13 amino acids long. Germline CDR1 SGHTA, CDR2 FQGNSA. The CDR3 region is CASTGASTDTQYF. CDR3 sequence (DNA): TGTGCCAGCACAGGGGCCAGCACAGATACGCAGTATTTT.

This clonotype was seen many times. The chain is built from TRBV9 and TRBJ2-5; D may be TRBD1 or TRBD2 (5 bases each). V lost 0 bases and J 5 bases, leaving 8 bases between the germline ends. This CDR3 contains 13 residues. The germline V gene encodes CDR1 SGDLS and CDR2 YYNGEE. The CDR3 loop is CASSVEGRETQYF. The CDR3 region has the DNA TGTGCCAGCAGCGTAGAGGGACGGGAGACCCAGTACTTC.

The rearrangement uses TRBV6-5 and TRBJ2-1; the match to TRBD2 covers 9 bases. This CDR3 is built from 14 residues. Trimming at V came to 2 bases and at J to 6 bases, leaving 2 bases not matched to a gene. Germline loops: CDR1 MNHEY, CDR2 SVGAGI. CDR3 region: CASSYGGRVNEQFF. The CDR3 DNA reads as TGTGCCAGCAGTTACGGCGGGAGGGTCAATGAGCAGTTCTTC.

The chain recombines TRBV18 with TRBJ2-7; 10 bases align to TRBD1. Trimming at V came to 3 bases and at J to 6 bases, leaving 5 bases not matched to a gene. Germline CDR1 KGHSH, CDR2 LQKENI. The CDR3 has 14 amino acids. DNA of the CDR3: TGTGCCAGCTCACCGGGGACAGGGGACGCCGAGCAGTACTTC. Its protein is CASSPGTGDAEQYF.

This clonotype was counted only a few times. The CDR3 bases are TGCGCCAGCAGCGCGGGATCAGACGATACGCAGTATTTT. Its translation: CASSAGSDDTQYF. The chain joins TRBV5-1 to TRBJ2-3; D is possibly TRBD2 (6 bases). Trimming shortened V by 4 bases and J by 6 bases, and 12 bases separated the two germline ends. Germline V gene lookup returns CDR1 SGHRS and CDR2 YFSETQ. The CDR3 sequence is 13 residues long. The variable domain in full, with the rest retrieved from reference TRBV5-1 and TRBJ2-3, is KAGVTQTPRYLIKTRGQQVTLSCSPISGHRSVSWYQQTPGQGLQFLFEYFSETQRNKGNFPGRFSGRQFSNSRSEMNVSTLELGDSALYLCASSAGSDDTQYFGPGTRLTVL.

In its sample, this clonotype was seen a few times. Its ends do not fully match the called genes, so a read error is possible. The V gene is TRBV7-2, the J gene TRBJ2-3; 10 nucleotides agree with TRBD1. The CDR3 length is 15 residues. Germline CDR1 is SGHTA and CDR2 is FQGNSA. CDR3 nucleotide sequence: TGTGCCAGCAGCCCCCAGGGGACAGGGGCCCCCCTTGAGCATTTT. Amino acids: CASSPQGTGAPLEHF. Using reference TRBV7-2 and TRBJ2-3 for the parts outside the CDR3, the full variable domain is GAGVSQSPSNKVTEKGKDVELRCDPISGHTALYWYRQSLGQGLEFLIYFQGNSAPDKSGLPSDRFSAERTGGSVSTLTIQRTQQEDSAVYLCASSPQGTGAPLEHFGPGTRLTVL.

V is TRBV13 and J is TRBJ2-7; TRBD1 matches at 9 bases. The trim removed 4 bases at V and 3 bases at J, leaving 13 bases unmatched. Germline V gene data show CDR1 as PRHDT and CDR2 as FYEKMQ (reference sequence). The CDR3 covers 17 residues. The chain's CDR3 is CASSSNTGQGRGYEQYF. The CDR3 bases are TGTGCCAGCAGCTCAAATACGGGACAGGGAAGGGGCTACGAGCAGTACTTC.

This clonotype was seen at least ten times. The rearrangement links TRBV28 to TRBJ2-7, with 7 bases identical to TRBD1. In germline, CDR1 is MDHEN, CDR2 SYDVKM. The junction had 9 bases not matched to a gene; V was cut back by 7 bases and J by 3 bases. This CDR3 is built from 14 residues. CDR3 coding DNA: TGTGCCAGCAAGACGACCCAGGGGGTCTACGAGCAGTACTTC. Its translation is CASKTTQGVYEQYF.

The CDR3 sequence: CASSRPAGAPLHF. The CDR3 DNA reads TGTGCCAGCAGCCGGCCGGCAGGGGCACCCCTCCACTTT. This rearrangement joins TRBV3-1 to TRBJ1-6; D possibly corresponds to TRBD1 (6 bases). V lost 4 bases, J lost 11 bases, and 12 bases lay in between. This CDR3 is 13 amino acids long. Germline V gene data show CDR1 as LGHDT and CDR2 as YNNKEL (reference sequence).

This clonotype showed up just a few times. The J gene is TRBJ2-7, the V gene TRBV5-1, with TRBD2 identical over 9 bases. Trimming cost V 2 bases and J 3 bases; bases outside gene matches: 6. The length of the CDR3 is 15 residues. Germline-derived CDR1 and CDR2 are SGHRS and YFSETQ. The CDR3 sequence: CASSLATSGLYEQYF. The DNA of the CDR3 is TGCGCCAGCAGCTTAGCGACTAGCGGACTCTACGAGCAGTACTTC.